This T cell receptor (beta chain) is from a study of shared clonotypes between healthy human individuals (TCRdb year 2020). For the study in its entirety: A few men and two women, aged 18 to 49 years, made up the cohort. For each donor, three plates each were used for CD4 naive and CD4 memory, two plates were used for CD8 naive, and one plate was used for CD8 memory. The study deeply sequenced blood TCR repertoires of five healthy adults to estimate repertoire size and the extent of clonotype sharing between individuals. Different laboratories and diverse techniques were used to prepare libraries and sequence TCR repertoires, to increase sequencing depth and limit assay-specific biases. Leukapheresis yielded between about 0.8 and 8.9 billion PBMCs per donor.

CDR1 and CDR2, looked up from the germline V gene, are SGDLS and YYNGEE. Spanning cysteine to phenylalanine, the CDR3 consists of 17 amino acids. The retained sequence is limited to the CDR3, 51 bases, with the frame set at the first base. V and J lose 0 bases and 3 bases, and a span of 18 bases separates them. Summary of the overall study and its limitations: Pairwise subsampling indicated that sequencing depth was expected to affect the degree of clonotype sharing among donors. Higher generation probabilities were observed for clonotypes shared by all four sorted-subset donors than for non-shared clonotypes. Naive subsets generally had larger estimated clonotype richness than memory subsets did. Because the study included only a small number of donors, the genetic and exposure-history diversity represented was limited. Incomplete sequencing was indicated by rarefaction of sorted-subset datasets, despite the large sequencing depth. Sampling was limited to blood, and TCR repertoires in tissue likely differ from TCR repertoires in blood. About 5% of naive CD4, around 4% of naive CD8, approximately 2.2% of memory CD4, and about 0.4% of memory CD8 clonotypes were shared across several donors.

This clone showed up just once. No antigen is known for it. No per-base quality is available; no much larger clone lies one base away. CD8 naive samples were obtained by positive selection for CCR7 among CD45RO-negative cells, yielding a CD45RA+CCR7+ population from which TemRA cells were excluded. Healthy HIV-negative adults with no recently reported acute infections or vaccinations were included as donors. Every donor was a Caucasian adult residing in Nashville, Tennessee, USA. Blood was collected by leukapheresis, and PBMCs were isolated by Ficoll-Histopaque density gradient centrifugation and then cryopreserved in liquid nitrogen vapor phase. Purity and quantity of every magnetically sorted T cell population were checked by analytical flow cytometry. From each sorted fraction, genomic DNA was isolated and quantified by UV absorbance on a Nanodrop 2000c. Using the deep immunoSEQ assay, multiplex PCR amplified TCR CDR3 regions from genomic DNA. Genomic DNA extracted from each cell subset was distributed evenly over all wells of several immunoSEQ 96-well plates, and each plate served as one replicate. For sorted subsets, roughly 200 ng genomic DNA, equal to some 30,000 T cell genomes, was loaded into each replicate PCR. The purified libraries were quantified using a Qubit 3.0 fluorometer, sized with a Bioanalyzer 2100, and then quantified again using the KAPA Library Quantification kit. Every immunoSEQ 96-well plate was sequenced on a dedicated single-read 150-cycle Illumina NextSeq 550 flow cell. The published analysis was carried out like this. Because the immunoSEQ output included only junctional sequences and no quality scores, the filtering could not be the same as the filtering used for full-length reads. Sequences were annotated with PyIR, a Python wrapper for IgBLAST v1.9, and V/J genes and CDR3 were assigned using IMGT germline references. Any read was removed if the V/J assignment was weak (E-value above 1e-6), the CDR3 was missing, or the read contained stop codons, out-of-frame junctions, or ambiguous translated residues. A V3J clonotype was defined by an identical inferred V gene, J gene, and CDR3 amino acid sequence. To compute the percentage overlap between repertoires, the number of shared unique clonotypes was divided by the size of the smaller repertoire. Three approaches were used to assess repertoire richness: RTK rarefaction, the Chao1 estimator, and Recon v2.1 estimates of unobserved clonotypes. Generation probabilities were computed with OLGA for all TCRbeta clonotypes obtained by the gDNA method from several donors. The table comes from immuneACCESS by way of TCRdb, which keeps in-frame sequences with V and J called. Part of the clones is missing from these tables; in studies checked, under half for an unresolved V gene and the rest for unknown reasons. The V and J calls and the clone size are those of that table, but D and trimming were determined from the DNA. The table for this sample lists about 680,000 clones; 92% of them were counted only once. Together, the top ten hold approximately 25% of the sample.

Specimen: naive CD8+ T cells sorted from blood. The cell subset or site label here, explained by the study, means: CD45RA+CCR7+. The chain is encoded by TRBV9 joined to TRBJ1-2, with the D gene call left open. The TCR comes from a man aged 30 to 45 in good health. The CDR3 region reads CASSVVELREGDYGYTF. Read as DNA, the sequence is TGTGCCAGCAGCGTAGTTGAGTTGAGGGAAGGAGACTATGGCTACACCTTC.